Presented here are 18 T cell receptor beta chains from one specimen sequenced in a study of cytomegalovirus exposure and HLA in healthy donors. The method was immunoSEQ multiplex PCR; TCRdb's version includes in-frame clones alone and lacks a portion of them. The data show approximately 57,000 clones, with over 85% seen just once and 5.8% held by the top ten. Source material: PBMCs. The origin of the receptors is a woman between 18 and 29 years old in good health and CMV-seronegative.

The chain is built from TRBV5-6 and TRBJ2-1; weak D call: TRBD1 (5 bases). Germline CDR1 reads SGHDT; CDR2 reads YYEEEE. Trimming shortened V by 3 bases and J by 8 bases, and 18 bases separated the two germline ends. The CDR3 extends over 15 amino acids. CDR3 sequence (DNA): TGTGCCAGCAGCTCCACCGGAGCAAGGGGCGATGAGCAGTTCTTC. It translates to CASSSTGARGDEQFF.

This chain links TRBV5-1 with TRBJ1-6; TRBD1 is a possible D gene (5 bases). This CDR3 is 15 amino acids long. Germline CDR1 SGHRS, CDR2 YFSETQ. Trimming removed 1 base at V and 4 bases at J, with 9 bases between. The CDR3 DNA follows: TGCGCCAGCAGCTTGCGGCAGGGATATAATTCACCCCTCCACTTT. This sequence encodes CASSLRQGYNSPLHF.

CDR3 loop: CASSLTTSGGYEQYF. The CDR3 region has the DNA TGTGCCAGCAGCCTCACCACTAGCGGGGGCTACGAGCAGTACTTC. The chain couples TRBV7-8 to TRBJ2-7; 11 nucleotides agree with TRBD2. CDR3 size: 15 residues. The germline CDR1 and CDR2 sequences are SGHVS and FQNEAQ. The V and J ends lost 5 bases and 3 bases, in that order; junction bases with no gene match: 6. Looking up the rest from reference TRBV7-8 and TRBJ2-7 gives the full variable domain: GAGVSQSPRYKVAKRGQDVALRCDPISGHVSLFWYQQALGQGPEFLTYFQNEAQLDKSGLPSDRFFAERPEGSVSTLKIQRTQQEDSAVYLCASSLTTSGGYEQYFGPGTRLTVT.

The V and J genes are TRBV27 and TRBJ1-5, with 9 bases that match TRBD1. Germline V gives CDR1 MNHEY, CDR2 SMNVEV (reference sequence). This CDR3 has 15 residues. J was trimmed by 3 bases and V by 4 bases; bases with no gene match: 4. The CDR3 nucleotides read TGTGCCAGCAGTTCCGGACAGGGGATCAATCAGCCCCAGCATTTT. It encodes CASSSGQGINQPQHF.

The chain recombines TRBV9 with TRBJ1-2; a weak D match, TRBD1 (5 bases). The CDR3 totals 12 residues. The ends were cut back, 3 bases at V and 5 bases at J, with 8 bases in the middle. CDR1 is SGDLS, CDR2 YYNGEE, per germline. The CDR3 coding sequence is TGTGCCAGCAGCGCCCAGGGATATGGCTACACCTTC. It encodes CASSAQGYGYTF. The full variable domain, with the rest looked up from reference TRBV9 and TRBJ1-2, is DSGVTQTPKHLITATGQRVTLRCSPRSGDLSVYWYQQSLDQGLQFLIQYYNGEERAKGNILERFSAQQFPDLHSELNLSSLELGDSALYFCASSAQGYGYTFGSGTRLTVV.

CDR3 amino acids: CSVTTGNTEAFF. The CDR3 nucleotides read TGCAGCGTCACCACAGGGAACACTGAAGCTTTCTTT. V usage is TRBV29-1 and J usage is TRBJ1-1; a weak D match, TRBD1 (5 bases). The germline V gene encodes CDR1 SQVTM and CDR2 ANQGSEA. The CDR3 consists of 12 residues. The V and J ends lost 6 bases and 1 base respectively, with 9 bases between them.

The chain is built from TRBV7-8 and TRBJ2-5; TRBD2 matches at 11 bases. Unmatched junction bases numbered 9, after V lost 5 bases and J lost 4 bases. Looked up from germline, CDR1 is SGHVS and CDR2 is FQNEAQ. CDR3 length: 16 residues. The CDR3 region is CASSILAGGPPETQYF. The CDR3 DNA is TGTGCCAGCAGCATTCTAGCGGGGGGACCTCCAGAGACCCAGTACTTC.

This clone was recorded only once. This chain joins TRBV2 and TRBJ2-3; TRBD1 aligns across 8 bases. The V gene's germline CDR1 is SNHLY and CDR2 FYNNEI. Unmatched junction bases numbered 6, after V lost 7 bases and J lost 3 bases. CDR3 length equals 14 residues. The CDR3 nucleotides read TGTGCCAGCAAATCAACAGGGGGTACAGATACGCAGTATTTT. This translates into CASKSTGGTDTQYF.

The chain recombines TRBV29-1 with TRBJ2-1, with TRBD1 matching over 7 bases. This CDR3 contains 18 residues. Germline lookup yields CDR1 SQVTM and CDR2 ANQGSEA. V shed 7 bases and J 8 bases; nucleotides not matched to a gene: 26. DNA for the CDR3: TGCAGCGGAGAACGAGCAAAGACAGGGTCAGGTGCCCACCATGAGCAGTTCTTC. Residues: CSGERAKTGSGAHHEQFF.

In this sample, this clone turned up once. The chain uses TRBV2 and TRBJ1-5, with TRBD1 matching 8 bases. The J segment lost 8 bases and the V segment lost 6 bases, leaving 6 bases of the junction unmatched. The CDR3 contains 13 residues. The V gene's germline CDR1 is SNHLY and CDR2 FYNNEI. CDR3 protein: CASSTGGREPQHF. The CDR3, as DNA: TGTGCCAGCAGCACAGGGGGGAGGGAGCCCCAGCATTTT.

The V gene is TRBV9, the J gene TRBJ2-3; D is possibly TRBD1 (5 bases). Between the trimmed V and J ends, which lost 4 bases and 2 bases, there was a span of 11 bases. Germline CDR1 SGDLS, CDR2 YYNGEE. The CDR3 totals 14 residues. The CDR3 bases are TGTGCCAGCAGCTCAGGGCGGACCACAGATACGCAGTATTTT. Translation gives CASSSGRTTDTQYF.

The CDR3 region has the DNA TGTGCCAGCGCGAGACAGGGTTCCGATGGCTACACCTTC. This sequence encodes CASARQGSDGYTF. V and J are TRBV27 and TRBJ1-2; 7 bases are a match to TRBD1. The length of the CDR3 is 13 residues. The junction had 9 bases not matched to a gene; V was cut back by 8 bases and J by 6 bases. The germline gives CDR1 MNHEY, CDR2 SMNVEV (reference sequence).

In this sample, this clone turned up once. This sequence joins TRBV9 and TRBJ1-2; D might be TRBD1 (6 bases). The CDR3 is 19 amino acids. The V end lost 0 bases, the J end lost 5 bases, and 26 bases lay between the germline ends. Per the germline V gene, CDR1 is SGDLS and CDR2 is YYNGEE. For the CDR3, the DNA is TGTGCCAGCAGCGTAGATCCCTTAGGGGGACAACGGCTAATGTATGGCTACACCTTC. It yields the protein CASSVDPLGGQRLMYGYTF.

This chain uses TRBV7-6 with TRBJ1-5, with D possibly TRBD1 on 5 matching bases. The ends were cut back, 2 bases at V and 0 bases at J, with 8 bases in the middle. The germline V gene encodes CDR1 SGHVS and CDR2 FNYEAQ. The CDR3 spans 15 residues. This chain's CDR3 is CASSLTGASNQPQHF. In DNA form, the CDR3 reads TGTGCCAGCAGCTTAACAGGTGCTAGCAATCAGCCCCAGCATTTT.

V usage is TRBV25-1 and J usage is TRBJ1-1, with 7 nucleotides matching TRBD1. The CDR3 consists of 13 residues. Trimming took 3 bases from V and 3 from J; bases not matched to a gene: 1. Germline loops: CDR1 MGHDK, CDR2 SYGVNS. CDR3 in amino acids: CASSDGTDTEAFF. CDR3 in DNA: TGTGCCAGCAGTGACGGGACAGACACTGAAGCTTTCTTT.

The V call is TRBV4-3, the J call TRBJ1-2; 8 bases are shared with TRBD1. CDR1 and CDR2 from the germline V gene are LGHNA and YSLEER. V lost 3 bases to trimming and J lost 4 bases; unmatched junction nucleotides: 4. CDR3 length equals 14 residues. This chain's CDR3 is CASSQQGAGYGYTF. The CDR3 bases are TGCGCCAGCAGCCAGCAGGGGGCCGGCTATGGCTACACCTTC.

A few counts support this clone. The rearrangement joins TRBV7-9 to TRBJ2-7; D call uncertain. This CDR3 contains 14 residues. Germline loops: CDR1 SEHNR, CDR2 FQNEAQ (reference sequence). Trimming stripped 0 bases from V and 6 bases from J, with 12 bases between. The CDR3 DNA is TGTGCCAGCAGCTTAGCCCGAGGATGGGGCGAGCAGTACGTC. The encoded protein is CASSLARGWGEQYV.

The chain recombines TRBV21-1 with TRBJ1-5; the table gives TRBD1 as D, unverified against the DNA. TRBV21-1 is designated a pseudogene. The length of the CDR3 is 17 residues. The CDR3, as DNA: TGTGCCAGAAACTTATGGGACAGGGAATTGGACAATCAGCCCCAGCATTTT. As protein: CARNLWDRELDNQPQHF.